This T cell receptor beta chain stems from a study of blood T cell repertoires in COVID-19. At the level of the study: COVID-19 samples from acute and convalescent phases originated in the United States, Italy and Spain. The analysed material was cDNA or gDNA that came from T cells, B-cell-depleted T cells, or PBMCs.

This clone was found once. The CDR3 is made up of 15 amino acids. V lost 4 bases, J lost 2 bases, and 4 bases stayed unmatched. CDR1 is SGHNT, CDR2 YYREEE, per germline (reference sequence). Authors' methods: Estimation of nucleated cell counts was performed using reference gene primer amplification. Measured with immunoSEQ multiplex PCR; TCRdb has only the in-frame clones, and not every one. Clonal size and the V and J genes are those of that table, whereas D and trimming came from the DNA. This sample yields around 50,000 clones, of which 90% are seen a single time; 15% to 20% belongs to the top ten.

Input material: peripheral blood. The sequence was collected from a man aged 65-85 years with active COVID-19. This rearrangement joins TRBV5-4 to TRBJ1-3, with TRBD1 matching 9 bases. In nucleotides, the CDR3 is TGTGCCAGCAGCCCTAGACAGGGGGCTGGAAACACCATATATTTT. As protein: CASSPRQGAGNTIYF.